A single sample is the source of the 5 T cell receptor beta chains below, sequenced in a study of blood T cell repertoires in COVID-19. The method was immunoSEQ multiplex PCR; TCRdb's version includes in-frame clones alone and lacks a portion of them. The data show roughly 150,000 clones, with 80% to 90% seen just once and around 3.2% held by the top ten. The sample was peripheral blood. All receptors derive from a man in his 60s with active or convalescent COVID-19.

This chain joins TRBV21-1 and TRBJ2-7; TRBD2 is the table's D call, not checked against the DNA. TRBV21-1 is a recognized pseudogene. The CDR3 consists of 13 residues. DNA for the CDR3: TGTGCCAGCAGCCCTCGAGTGACCTACGAGCAGTACTTC. Protein sequence: CASSPRVTYEQYF.

This chain connects TRBV3-1 (or the pseudogene TRBV3-2) to TRBJ2-7, with 8 bases aligning to TRBD1. The CDR3 spans 16 residues. Germline CDR1 is LGHDT and CDR2 is YNNKEL (reference sequence). V dropped 2 bases and J dropped 3; count of bases not matched to a gene: 9. The CDR3 region has the DNA TGTGCCAGCAGCCAAAACGGACAGGGTAGCGGCTACGAGCAGTACTTC. Translated: CASSQNGQGSGYEQYF.

As for this clone: The junction does not match germline at one end; this may be a read error. The chain links TRBV7-7 to TRBJ1-6, with TRBD1 identical over 8 bases. Germline-derived CDR1 and CDR2 are SSHAT and FNYEAQ (reference sequence). The CDR3 is 15 residues long. In DNA, the CDR3 is TGTGCTAGCAGCGAAGGGACAGGAGGAAATTCACCCCTCCACTTT. Protein: CASSEGTGGNSPLHF.

The gene calls are TRBV28 and TRBJ2-5; TRBD1 matches at 10 bases. This CDR3 has 15 amino acids. Germline V gene lookup returns CDR1 MDHEN and CDR2 SYDVKM. V lost 4 bases, J lost 5 bases, and 7 bases stayed unmatched. This CDR3 is CASSSTTGGRETQYF. CDR3 nucleotides: TGTGCCAGCAGTTCCACGACAGGGGGCAGGGAGACCCAGTACTTC.

This clone was seen just once. V is TRBV3-1 (or the pseudogene TRBV3-2) and J is TRBJ1-6; the match to TRBD1 covers 9 bases. Germline CDR1 and CDR2: LGHDT and YNNKEL (reference sequence). J lost 3 bases, V lost 4 bases, and 7 bases had no gene match. The CDR3 contains 17 residues. The CDR3 sequence: CASSRWTGDVYNSPLHF. As DNA, the CDR3 is TGTGCCAGCAGCCGATGGACAGGGGACGTCTATAATTCACCCCTCCACTTT.